This T cell receptor (beta chain) appears in the sequencing data of a study of spatial heterogeneity in lung cancer. Study results and caveats: Counts that tracked tumor mutation counts were those of expanded intratumoral alpha and beta TCRs.

MiXCR, run by TCRdb on the 5' RACE reads, gives a single entry per CDR3 protein. This sample has around 15,000 distinct CDR3 sequences; 6% to 7.5% occur once, and the top ten carry around 20%. The time point was: sample taken at primary tumor resection. Untreated early-stage non-small cell lung cancer patients, roughly 75 in total, were the donors. Unsorted whole RNA of tumor, nontumor lung or frozen PBMC was sequenced. This clonotype is classed as medium-sized. Antigen specificity is unknown. A library prepared for alpha chains yielded this beta chain as an off-target read; its size is of little meaning. This sample comprised lung tumor tissue, obtained at surgery. This receptor was identified in a female donor with early-stage non-small cell lung cancer.

The CDR3 here is CASSQDNSGELFF. As DNA, the CDR3 is TGCGCCAGCAGCCAAGATAACTCCGGGGAGCTGTTTTTT. This rearrangement joins TRBV4-3 to TRBJ2-2, with D uncertain. Germline V gene data show CDR1 as LGHNA and CDR2 as YSLEER. This CDR3 has 13 amino acids. V was pared by 0 bases and J by 6 bases, with 5 bases between.